Presented here are 8 T cell receptor beta chains from one specimen sequenced in a study of T cell responses to AZD1222 COVID-19 vaccine listed by TCRdb under 2021. Receptors were amplified or captured by the immunoSEQ multiplex PCR assay. TCRdb re-hosts the immuneACCESS table, in-frame sequences only. Its copies lack some clones; in the studies checked, an unresolved V gene accounts for under half of them, and the cause for the rest is not known. For this sample the table gives approximately 130,000 clones, of which 92% were detected only once. Approximately 1.2% of the sample is held by the ten biggest clonotypes. The meaning of the sample's time point label: about 28 days (+/-7) after the second vaccine dose. Sequencing used peripheral blood, obtained 28 days after the second AZD1222 dose. All receptors come from an adult who received the AZD1222 COVID-19 vaccine.

The chain carries TRBV19 and TRBJ2-3; D might be TRBD1 (5 bases). CDR1 is LNHDA, CDR2 SQIVND, per germline (reference sequence). There are 13 residues in the CDR3. Trimming pared 5 bases from V and 4 bases from J, leaving 10 bases between. CDR3 DNA: TGTGCCAGTAGTGACAGCTTTCCAGATACGCAGTATTTT. Translation gives CASSDSFPDTQYF. Full variable domain (outside the CDR3, taken from reference TRBV19 and TRBJ2-3): DGGITQSPKYLFRKEGQNVTLSCEQNLNHDAMYWYRQDPGQGLRLIYYSQIVNDFQKGDIAEGYSVSREKKESFPLTVTSAQKNPTAFYLCASSDSFPDTQYFGPGTRLTVL.

This chain connects TRBV2 to TRBJ2-5; 10 bases are a match to TRBD1. This CDR3 comprises 16 residues. Unmatched junction bases numbered 8, after V lost 5 bases and J lost 2 bases. The germline CDR1 and CDR2 sequences are SNHLY and FYNNEI. Here the CDR3 DNA reads TGTGCCAGCAGTCCGATGCGGGACAGGGGTCAAGAGACCCAGTACTTC. Translating it yields CASSPMRDRGQETQYF.

V and J are TRBV24-1 and TRBJ2-4; no clear D gene. Looked up from germline, CDR1 is KGHDR and CDR2 is SFDVKD. The V end was cut by 0 bases, the J end by 6 bases, with 2 bases between. The CDR3 contains 12 residues. CDR3 sequence: CATSDLGNIQYF. The CDR3 region has the DNA TGTGCCACCAGTGATTTGGGAAACATTCAGTACTTC.

In this sample, this clone turned up a few times. The V gene is TRBV6-2 or TRBV6-3, the J gene TRBJ2-6, with D unresolved. Trimming took 5 bases from V and 0 from J, leaving 5 bases between them. This CDR3 has 14 amino acids. CDR1 is MNHEY and CDR2 is SVGEGT in the germline V gene. The CDR3 bases are TGTGCCAGCAGTCCCGACTCTGGGGCCAACGTCCTGACTTTC. Residues: CASSPDSGANVLTF.

This chain joins TRBV6-2 or TRBV6-3 and TRBJ1-3; D unresolved. Per germline, CDR1 MNHEY and CDR2 SVGEGT. The CDR3 length is 15 residues. Trimming pared 5 bases from V and 1 base from J, leaving 12 bases between. The CDR3 sequence: CASSRGEESGNTIYF. CDR3 coding DNA: TGTGCCAGCAGTCGTGGAGAGGAGTCTGGAAACACCATATATTTT.

The rearrangement joins TRBV19 to TRBJ2-2; D unresolved. The CDR3 consists of 14 residues. Germline CDR1 is LNHDA and CDR2 is SQIVND (reference sequence). V was shortened by 7 bases and J by 4 bases, with 13 bases between the two germline ends. CDR3 amino acids: CASMLTVGTGELFF. For the CDR3, the DNA is TGTGCCAGTATGTTAACAGTCGGCACCGGGGAGCTGTTTTTT.

The rearrangement joins TRBV6-4 to TRBJ2-2; 11 bases line up with TRBD2. The CDR3 loop spans 18 amino acids. CDR1 and CDR2 (germline): MRHNA, SNTAGT. The junction had 5 bases not matched to a gene; V was cut back by 2 bases and J by 0 bases. The CDR3 region has the DNA TGTGCCAGCAGTGACCCTAGCGGGGGGCTTTCGAACACCGGGGAGCTGTTTTTT. Translating it yields CASSDPSGGLSNTGELFF.

The count of this clone is one. The chain couples TRBV6-4 to TRBJ2-3; maybe TRBD1 (5 bases). V was clipped by 4 bases and J by 2 bases, with 10 bases between them. CDR1 MRHNA and CDR2 SNTAGT come from the germline V gene. This CDR3 has 14 amino acids. The CDR3 region has the DNA TGTGCCAGCAGTGCCGCGGACACCACAGATACGCAGTATTTT. As protein: CASSAADTTDTQYF.